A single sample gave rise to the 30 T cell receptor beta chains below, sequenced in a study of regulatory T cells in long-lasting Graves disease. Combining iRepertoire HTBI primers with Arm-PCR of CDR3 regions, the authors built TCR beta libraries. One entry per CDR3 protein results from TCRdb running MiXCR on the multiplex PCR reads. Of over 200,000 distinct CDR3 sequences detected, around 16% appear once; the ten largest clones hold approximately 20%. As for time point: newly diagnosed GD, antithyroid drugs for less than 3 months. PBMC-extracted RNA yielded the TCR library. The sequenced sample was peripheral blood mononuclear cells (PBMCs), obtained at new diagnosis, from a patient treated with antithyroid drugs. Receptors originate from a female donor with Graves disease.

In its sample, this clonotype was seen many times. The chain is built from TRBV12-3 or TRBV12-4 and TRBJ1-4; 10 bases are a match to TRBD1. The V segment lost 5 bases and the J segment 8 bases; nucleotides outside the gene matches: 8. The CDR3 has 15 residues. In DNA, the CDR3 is TGTGCCAGCAGTCCGACAGGGGGCCTTAGGGAAAAACTGTTTTTT. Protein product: CASSPTGGLREKLFF.

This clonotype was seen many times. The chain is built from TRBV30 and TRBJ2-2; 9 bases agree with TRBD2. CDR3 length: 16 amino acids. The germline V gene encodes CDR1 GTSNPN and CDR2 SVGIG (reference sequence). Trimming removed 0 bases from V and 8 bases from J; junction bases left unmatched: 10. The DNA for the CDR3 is TGTGCCTGGAGTGTACTCGGCGGGAGGGATTCGGGGGAGCTGTTTTTT. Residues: CAWSVLGGRDSGELFF.

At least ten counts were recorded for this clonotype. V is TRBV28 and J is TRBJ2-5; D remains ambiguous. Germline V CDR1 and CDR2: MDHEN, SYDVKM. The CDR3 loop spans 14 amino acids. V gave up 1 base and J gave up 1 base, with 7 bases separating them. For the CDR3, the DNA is TGTGCCAGCAGTTTATACGGCCTCCAAGAGACCCAGTACTTC. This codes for CASSLYGLQETQYF.

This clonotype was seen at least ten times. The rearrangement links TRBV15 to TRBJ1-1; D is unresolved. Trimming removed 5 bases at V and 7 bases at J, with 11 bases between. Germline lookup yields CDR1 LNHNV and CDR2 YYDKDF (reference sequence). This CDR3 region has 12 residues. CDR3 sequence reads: CATSEVVGEAFF. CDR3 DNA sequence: TGTGCCACCAGCGAGGTTGTTGGTGAAGCTTTCTTT.

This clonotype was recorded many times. The CDR3 spells CASIAGDPRRTGELFF. As DNA, the CDR3 is TGTGCCAGCATCGCCGGGGACCCGAGGAGAACCGGGGAGCTGTTTTTT. The V call is TRBV7-9, the J call TRBJ2-2; D may correspond to TRBD1 or TRBD2 (5 bases each). The CDR3 is 16 residues long. The V and J ends lost 7 bases and 5 bases respectively, with 20 bases between them. Looked up from germline, CDR1 is SEHNR and CDR2 is FQNEAQ (reference sequence).

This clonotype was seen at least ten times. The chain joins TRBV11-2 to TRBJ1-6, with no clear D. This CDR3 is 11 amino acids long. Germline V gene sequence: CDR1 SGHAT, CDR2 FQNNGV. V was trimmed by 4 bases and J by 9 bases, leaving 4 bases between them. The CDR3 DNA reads TGTGCCAGCAGCTCGGTTTCACCCCTCCACTTT. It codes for CASSSVSPLHF.

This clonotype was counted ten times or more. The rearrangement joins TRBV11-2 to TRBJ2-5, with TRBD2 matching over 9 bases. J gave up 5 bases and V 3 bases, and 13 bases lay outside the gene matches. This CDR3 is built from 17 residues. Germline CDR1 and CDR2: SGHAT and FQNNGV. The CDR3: CASSLGFISGSRETQYF. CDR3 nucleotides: TGTGCCAGCAGCTTGGGGTTTATTAGCGGGAGCAGGGAGACCCAGTACTTC. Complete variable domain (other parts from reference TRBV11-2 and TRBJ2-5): EAGVAQSPRYKIIEKRQSVAFWCNPISGHATLYWYQQILGQGPKLLIQFQNNGVVDDSQLPKDRFSAERLKGVDSTLKIQPAKLEDSAVYLCASSLGFISGSRETQYFGPGTRLLVL.

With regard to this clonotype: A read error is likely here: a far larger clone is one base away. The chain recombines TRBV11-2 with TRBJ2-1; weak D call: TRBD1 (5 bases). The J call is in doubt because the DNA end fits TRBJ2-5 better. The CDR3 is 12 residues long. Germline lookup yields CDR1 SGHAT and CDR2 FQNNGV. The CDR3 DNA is TGTGCCAGCGGCTCAGGGTGGCAGACCCAGTACTTC. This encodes CASGSGWQTQYF.

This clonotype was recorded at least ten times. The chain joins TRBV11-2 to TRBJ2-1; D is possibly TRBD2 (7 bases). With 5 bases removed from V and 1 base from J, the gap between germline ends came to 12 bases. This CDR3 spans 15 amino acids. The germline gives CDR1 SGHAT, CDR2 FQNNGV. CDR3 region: CASSRGGLSYNEQFF. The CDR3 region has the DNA TGTGCCAGCAGCCGCGGGGGCCTTTCCTACAATGAGCAGTTCTTC.

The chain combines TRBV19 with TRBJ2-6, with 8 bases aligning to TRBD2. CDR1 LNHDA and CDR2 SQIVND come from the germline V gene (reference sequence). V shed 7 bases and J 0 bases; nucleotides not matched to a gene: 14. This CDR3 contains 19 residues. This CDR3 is CASTPGRGRYPSGANVLTF. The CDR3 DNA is TGTGCCAGTACCCCCGGGAGGGGCCGCTACCCCTCTGGGGCCAACGTCCTGACTTTC.

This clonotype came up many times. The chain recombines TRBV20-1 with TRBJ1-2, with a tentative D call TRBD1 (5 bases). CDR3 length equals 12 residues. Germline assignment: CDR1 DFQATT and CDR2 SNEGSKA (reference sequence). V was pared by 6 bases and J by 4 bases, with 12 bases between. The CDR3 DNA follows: TGCAGTGCCGAGGGGAGGACCTATGGCTACACCTTC. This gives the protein CSAEGRTYGYTF.

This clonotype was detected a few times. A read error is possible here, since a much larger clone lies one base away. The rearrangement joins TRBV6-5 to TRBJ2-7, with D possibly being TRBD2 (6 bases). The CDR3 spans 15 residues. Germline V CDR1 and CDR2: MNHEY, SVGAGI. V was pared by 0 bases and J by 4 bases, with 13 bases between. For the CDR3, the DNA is TGTGCCAGCAGTTACTCCCTAGCGAGAGATTACGAGCAGTACTTC. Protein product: CASSYSLARDYEQYF.

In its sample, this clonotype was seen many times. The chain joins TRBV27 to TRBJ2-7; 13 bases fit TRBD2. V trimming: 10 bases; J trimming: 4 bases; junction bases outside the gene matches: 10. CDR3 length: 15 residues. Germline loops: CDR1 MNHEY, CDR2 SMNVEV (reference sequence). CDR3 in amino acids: CATSSRTSGSYEQYF. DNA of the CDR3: TGTGCCACCTCTTCCAGGACTAGCGGGAGTTACGAGCAGTACTTC.

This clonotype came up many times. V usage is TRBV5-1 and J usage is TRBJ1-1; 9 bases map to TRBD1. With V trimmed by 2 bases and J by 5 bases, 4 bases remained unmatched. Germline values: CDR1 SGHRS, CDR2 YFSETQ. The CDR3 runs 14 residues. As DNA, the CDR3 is TGCGCCAGCAGCTTAGGACAGGGGAGAACTGAAGCTTTCTTT. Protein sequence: CASSLGQGRTEAFF.

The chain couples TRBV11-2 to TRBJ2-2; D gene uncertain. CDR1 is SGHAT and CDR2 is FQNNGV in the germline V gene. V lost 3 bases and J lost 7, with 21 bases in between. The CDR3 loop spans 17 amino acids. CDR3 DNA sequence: TGTGCCAGCAGCTTCCATCTCGGTCCTAGTAAAGGCGGGGAGCTGTTTTTT. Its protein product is CASSFHLGPSKGGELFF.

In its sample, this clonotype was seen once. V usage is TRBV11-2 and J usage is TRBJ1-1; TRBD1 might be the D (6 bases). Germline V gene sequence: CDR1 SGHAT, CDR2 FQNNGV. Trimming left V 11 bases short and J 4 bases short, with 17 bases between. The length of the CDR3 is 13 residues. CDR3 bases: TGTGCCTTTACAGGGTTAGAGGGCACTGAAGCTTTCTTT. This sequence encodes CAFTGLEGTEAFF. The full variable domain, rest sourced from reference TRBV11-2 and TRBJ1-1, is EAGVAQSPRYKIIEKRQSVAFWCNPISGHATLYWYQQILGQGPKLLIQFQNNGVVDDSQLPKDRFSAERLKGVDSTLKIQPAKLEDSAVYLCAFTGLEGTEAFFGQGTRLTVV.

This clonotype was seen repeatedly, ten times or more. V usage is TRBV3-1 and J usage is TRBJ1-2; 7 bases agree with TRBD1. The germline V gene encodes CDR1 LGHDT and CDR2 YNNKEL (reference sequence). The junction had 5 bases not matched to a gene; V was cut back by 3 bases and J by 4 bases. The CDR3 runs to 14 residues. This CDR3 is CASSHRQGLYGYTF. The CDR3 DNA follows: TGTGCCAGCAGCCACCGACAGGGCCTCTATGGCTACACCTTC. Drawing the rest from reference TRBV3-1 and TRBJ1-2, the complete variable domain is DTAVSQTPKYLVTQMGNDKSIKCEQNLGHDTMYWYKQDSKKFLKIMFSYNNKELIINETVPNRFSPKSPDKAHLNLHINSLELGDSAVYFCASSHRQGLYGYTFGSGTRLTVV.

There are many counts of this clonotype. The CDR3 bases are TGTGCCAGCAGTTTTGGCCTCGCGGGGAGCGGGACCCAGTACTTC. The encoded protein is CASSFGLAGSGTQYF. The chain combines TRBV12-3 or TRBV12-4 with TRBJ2-5, with D possibly matching TRBD2 (6 bases). The CDR3 extends over 15 amino acids. The germline V and J ends were trimmed by 3 bases and 7 bases, with 18 bases remaining between them.

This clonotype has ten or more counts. The CDR3 here is CASSEGGSLGTDTQYF. The DNA of the CDR3 is TGTGCCAGCAGTGAAGGAGGGAGCTTAGGCACAGATACGCAGTATTTT. V is TRBV2 and J is TRBJ2-3, with D perhaps matching TRBD2 (5 bases). Trimming shortened V by 1 base and J by 1 base, and 12 bases separated the two germline ends. CDR3 size: 16 residues. Germline values: CDR1 SNHLY, CDR2 FYNNEI.

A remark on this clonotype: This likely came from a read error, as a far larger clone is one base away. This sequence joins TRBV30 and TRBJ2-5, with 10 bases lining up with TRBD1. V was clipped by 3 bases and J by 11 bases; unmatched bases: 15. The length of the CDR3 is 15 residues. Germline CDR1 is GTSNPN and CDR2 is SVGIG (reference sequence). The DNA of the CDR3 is TGTGCCTGGAGCCGGACAGGGGGAGAAACAAGTGAGCAGTACTTC. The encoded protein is CAWSRTGGETSEQYF.

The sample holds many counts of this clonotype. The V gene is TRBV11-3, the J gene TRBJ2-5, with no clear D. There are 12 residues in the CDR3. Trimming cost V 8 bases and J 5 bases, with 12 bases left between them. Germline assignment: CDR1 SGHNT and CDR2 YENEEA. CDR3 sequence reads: CASCPSGETQYF. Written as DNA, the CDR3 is TGTGCCAGCTGCCCTTCGGGTGAGACCCAGTACTTC. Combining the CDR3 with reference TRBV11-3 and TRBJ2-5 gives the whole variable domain EAGVVQSPRYKIIEKKQPVAFWCNPISGHNTLYWYLQNLGQGPELLIRYENEEAVDDSQLPKDRFSAERLKGVDSTLKIQPAELGDSAVYLCASCPSGETQYFGPGTRLLVL.

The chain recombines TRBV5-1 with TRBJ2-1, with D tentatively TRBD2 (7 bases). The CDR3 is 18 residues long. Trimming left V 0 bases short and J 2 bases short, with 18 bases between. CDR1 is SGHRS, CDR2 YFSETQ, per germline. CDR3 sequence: CASSLGPRQGTTYNEQFF. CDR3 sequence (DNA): TGCGCCAGCAGCTTGGGACCTCGGCAGGGGACTACCTACAATGAGCAGTTCTTC.

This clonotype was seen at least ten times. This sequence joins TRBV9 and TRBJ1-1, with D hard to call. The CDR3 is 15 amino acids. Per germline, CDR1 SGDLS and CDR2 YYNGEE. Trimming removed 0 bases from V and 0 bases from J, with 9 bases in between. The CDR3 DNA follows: TGTGCCAGCAGCGTAGCGGCAGAAATGAACACTGAAGCTTTCTTT. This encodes CASSVAAEMNTEAFF. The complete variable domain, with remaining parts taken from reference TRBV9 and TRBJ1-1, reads DSGVTQTPKHLITATGQRVTLRCSPRSGDLSVYWYQQSLDQGLQFLIQYYNGEERAKGNILERFSAQQFPDLHSELNLSSLELGDSALYFCASSVAAEMNTEAFFGQGTRLTVV.

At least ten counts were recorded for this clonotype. The CDR3, as DNA: TGTGCCACCAGCAGAGAGCTTGGGGCGAACACTGAAGCTTTCTTT. It specifies CATSRELGANTEAFF. The chain recombines TRBV15 with TRBJ1-1, with D perhaps TRBD1 (5 bases). Germline V gene lookup returns CDR1 LNHNV and CDR2 YYDKDF (reference sequence). This CDR3 comprises 15 residues. Trimming cost V 0 bases and J 1 base, with 9 bases left between them.

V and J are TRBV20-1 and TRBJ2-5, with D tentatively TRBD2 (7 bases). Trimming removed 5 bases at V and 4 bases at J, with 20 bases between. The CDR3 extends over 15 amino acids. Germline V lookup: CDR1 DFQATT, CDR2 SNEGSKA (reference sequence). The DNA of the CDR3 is TGCAGTGCTGGACCCATCGGGGGGCGCAGAGAGACCCAGTACTTC. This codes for CSAGPIGGRRETQYF.

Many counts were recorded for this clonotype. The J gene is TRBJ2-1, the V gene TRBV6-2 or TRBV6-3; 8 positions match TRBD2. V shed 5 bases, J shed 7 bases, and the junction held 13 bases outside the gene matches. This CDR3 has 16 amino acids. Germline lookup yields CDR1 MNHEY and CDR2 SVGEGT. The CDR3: CASSEAFGLATNEQFF. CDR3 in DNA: TGTGCCAGCAGTGAAGCGTTTGGACTAGCCACAAATGAGCAGTTCTTC.

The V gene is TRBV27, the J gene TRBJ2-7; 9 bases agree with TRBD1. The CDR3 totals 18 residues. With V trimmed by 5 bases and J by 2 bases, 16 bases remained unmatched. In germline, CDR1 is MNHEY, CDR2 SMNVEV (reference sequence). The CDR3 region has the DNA TGTGCCAGCAGTCCGCCAGGGTCCCCCGGGACAGGGACCTACGAGCAGTACTTC. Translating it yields CASSPPGSPGTGTYEQYF.

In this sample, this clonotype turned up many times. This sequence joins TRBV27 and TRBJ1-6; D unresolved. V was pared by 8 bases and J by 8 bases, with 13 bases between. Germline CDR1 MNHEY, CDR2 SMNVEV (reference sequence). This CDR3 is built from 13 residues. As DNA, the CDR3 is TGTGCCAGCGGGGAAAGGGCTGATTCACCCCTCCACTTT. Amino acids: CASGERADSPLHF.

CDR3 DNA: TGTGCCAGCAGTGTTCTACACACCGGGGCCAGAGGCGAGCAGTACTTC. It is translated as CASSVLHTGARGEQYF. The rearrangement joins TRBV2 to TRBJ2-7; tentatively, D is TRBD1 or TRBD2 (5 bases each). CDR1 SNHLY and CDR2 FYNNEI come from the germline V gene. V was clipped by 4 bases and J by 6 bases, with 22 bases between them. There are 16 residues in the CDR3. Full variable domain (missing parts from reference TRBV2 and TRBJ2-7): EPEVTQTPSHQVTQMGQEVILRCVPISNHLYFYWYRQILGQKVEFLVSFYNNEISEKSEIFDDQFSVERPDGSNFTLKIRSTKLEDSAMYFCASSVLHTGARGEQYFGPGTRLTVT.

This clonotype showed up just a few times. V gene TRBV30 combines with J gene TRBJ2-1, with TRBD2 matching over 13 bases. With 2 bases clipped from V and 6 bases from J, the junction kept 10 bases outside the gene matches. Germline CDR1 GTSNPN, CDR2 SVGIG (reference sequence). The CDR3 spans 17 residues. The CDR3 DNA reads TGTGCCTGGAGTTCCTTGACTAGCGGGAGGCCGGTCAATGAGCAGTTCTTC. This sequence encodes CAWSSLTSGRPVNEQFF.